The 8 T cell receptor beta chains below come from one sample, sequenced in a study of blood T cell repertoires in COVID-19. Libraries were prepared by immunoSEQ multiplex PCR; TCRdb keeps only in-frame clonotypes and omits some of them. The sample consists of some 50,000 clones, around nine tenths of them appearing once. Sample: peripheral blood. These TCRs come from an older woman with active COVID-19.

The chain is built from TRBV18 and TRBJ2-5; D perhaps matches TRBD2 (5 bases). The CDR3 runs to 14 residues. The ends were cut back, 7 bases at V and 9 bases at J, with 21 bases in the middle. Germline-derived CDR1 and CDR2 are KGHSH and LQKENI. The CDR3 spells CASFDGGTPGAQYF. Here the CDR3 DNA reads TGTGCCAGCTTTGACGGAGGTACACCCGGGGCCCAGTACTTC.

CDR3 sequence: CASSPTGQGLVYGYTF. CDR3 DNA: TGTGCCAGCAGCCCGACTGGACAGGGGTTGGTCTATGGCTACACCTTC. The chain joins TRBV13 to TRBJ1-2, with 9 bases identical to TRBD1. Germline V gene sequence: CDR1 PRHDT, CDR2 FYEKMQ (reference sequence). J gave up 4 bases and V 5 bases, and 11 bases lay outside the gene matches. CDR3 length equals 16 residues.

This sequence joins TRBV5-5 and TRBJ1-4; D gene ambiguous. Germline CDR1 SGHKS, CDR2 YYEKEE (reference sequence). Trimming took 4 bases from V and 8 from J, leaving 18 bases between them. The CDR3 runs to 15 residues. CDR3 loop: CASSPGIQTGEKLFF. For the CDR3, the DNA is TGTGCCAGCAGCCCAGGAATTCAAACGGGGGAAAAACTGTTTTTT.

The chain couples TRBV30 to TRBJ2-7; 7 positions agree with TRBD1. This CDR3 spans 15 amino acids. Germline V gives CDR1 GTSNPN, CDR2 SVGIG (reference sequence). V lost 6 bases and J lost 1; bases outside the gene matches: 12. CDR3 amino acids: CACYDRTGRSYEQYF. CDR3 nucleotides: TGTGCCTGTTATGACCGGACAGGAAGGTCCTACGAGCAGTACTTC.

The chain employs TRBV13 and TRBJ1-1; D is ambiguous. Germline loops: CDR1 PRHDT, CDR2 FYEKMQ (reference sequence). V shed 1 base and J shed 4 bases, with 10 bases lying between them. This CDR3 is built from 14 residues. The CDR3 DNA follows: TGTGCCAGCAGCTTAGTGCGCCGAGTCACTGAAGCTTTCTTT. This encodes CASSLVRRVTEAFF.

This clone was counted a few times. The chain employs TRBV6-5 and TRBJ1-5; unclear D gene. Germline V gene sequence: CDR1 MNHEY, CDR2 SVGAGI. This CDR3 contains 13 residues. V was trimmed by 7 bases and J by 0 bases, leaving 7 bases between them. The CDR3: CASNGDSNQPQHF. CDR3 sequence (DNA): TGTGCCAGCAATGGAGATAGCAATCAGCCCCAGCATTTT.

With regard to this clone: Its ends do not fully match the called genes, so a read error is possible. The CDR3 bases are TGTGCTAGCAGCTCCTCTAGCGGGGCCGGCGAGCAGTACTTC. It translates to CASSSSSGAGEQYF. V and J are TRBV7-7 and TRBJ2-7; 9 bases line up with TRBD2. CDR3 length equals 14 residues. From germline, CDR1 is SSHAT and CDR2 FNYEAQ (reference sequence). Full variable domain (missing parts from reference TRBV7-7 and TRBJ2-7): GAGVSQSPRYKVTKRGQDVTLRCDPISSHATLYWYQQALGQGPEFLTYFNYEAQPDKSGLPSDRFSAERPEGSISTLTIQRTEQRDSAMYRCASSSSSGAGEQYFGPGTRLTVT.

The J gene is TRBJ2-5, the V gene TRBV18, with 9 bases identical to TRBD2. Trimming took 3 bases from V and 5 from J; bases not matched to a gene: 10. CDR1 and CDR2 from the germline V gene are KGHSH and LQKENI. This CDR3 is 16 amino acids long. CDR3 bases: TGTGCCAGCTCACCTTTTGAGGCGGGAGGGATCGAGACCCAGTACTTC. As protein: CASSPFEAGGIETQYF. Full variable domain (rest looked up from reference TRBV18 and TRBJ2-5): NAGVMQNPRHLVRRRGQEARLRCSPMKGHSHVYWYRQLPEEGLKFMVYLQKENIIDESGMPKERFSAEFPKEGPSILRIQQVVRGDSAAYFCASSPFEAGGIETQYFGPGTRLLVL.